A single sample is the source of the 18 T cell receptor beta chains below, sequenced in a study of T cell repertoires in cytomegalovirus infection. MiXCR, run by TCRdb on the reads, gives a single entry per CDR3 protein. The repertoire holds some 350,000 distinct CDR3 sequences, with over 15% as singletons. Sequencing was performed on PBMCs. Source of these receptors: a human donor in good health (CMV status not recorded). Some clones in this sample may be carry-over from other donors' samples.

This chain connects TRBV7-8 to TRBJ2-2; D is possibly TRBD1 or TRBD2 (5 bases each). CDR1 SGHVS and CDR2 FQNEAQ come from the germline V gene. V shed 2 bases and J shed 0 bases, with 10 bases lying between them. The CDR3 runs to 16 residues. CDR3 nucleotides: TGTGCCAGCAGCTTATTAGGGACGGCGAACACCGGGGAGCTGTTTTTT. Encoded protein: CASSLLGTANTGELFF.

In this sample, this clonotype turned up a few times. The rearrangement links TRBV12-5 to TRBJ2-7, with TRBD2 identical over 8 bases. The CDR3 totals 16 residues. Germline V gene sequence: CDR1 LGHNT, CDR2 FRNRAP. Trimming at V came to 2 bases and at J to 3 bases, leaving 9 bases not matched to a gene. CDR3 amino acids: CASGLSVAGPSYEQYF. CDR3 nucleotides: TGTGCTAGTGGTTTGTCGGTAGCGGGACCCAGCTACGAGCAGTACTTC.

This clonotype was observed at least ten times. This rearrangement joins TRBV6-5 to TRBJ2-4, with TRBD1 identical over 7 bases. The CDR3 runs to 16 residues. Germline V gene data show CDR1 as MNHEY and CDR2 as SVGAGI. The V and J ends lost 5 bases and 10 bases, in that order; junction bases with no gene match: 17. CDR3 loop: CASSHTRRQGYRIQYF. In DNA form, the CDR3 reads TGTGCCAGCAGTCATACTCGCCGACAGGGTTACAGGATTCAGTACTTC.

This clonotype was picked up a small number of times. In nucleotides, the CDR3 is TGTGCCAGCAGTTACTCGACTAGCGGGGGGGCAGAGACCGGGGAGCTGTTTTTT. It translates to CASSYSTSGGAETGELFF. This rearrangement joins TRBV6-6 to TRBJ2-2; TRBD2 matches at 14 bases. CDR1 is MNHNY, CDR2 SVGAGI, per germline (reference sequence). The CDR3 contains 18 residues. V lost 0 bases and J lost 5; bases outside the gene matches: 5.

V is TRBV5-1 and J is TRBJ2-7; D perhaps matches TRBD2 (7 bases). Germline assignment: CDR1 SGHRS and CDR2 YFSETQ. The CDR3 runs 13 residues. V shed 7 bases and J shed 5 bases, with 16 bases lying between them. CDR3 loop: CASAWRGPNEQYF. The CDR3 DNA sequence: TGCGCCAGCGCCTGGCGGGGGCCTAACGAGCAGTACTTC. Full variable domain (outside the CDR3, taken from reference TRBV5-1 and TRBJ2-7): KAGVTQTPRYLIKTRGQQVTLSCSPISGHRSVSWYQQTPGQGLQFLFEYFSETQRNKGNFPGRFSGRQFSNSRSEMNVSTLELGDSALYLCASAWRGPNEQYFGPGTRLTVT.

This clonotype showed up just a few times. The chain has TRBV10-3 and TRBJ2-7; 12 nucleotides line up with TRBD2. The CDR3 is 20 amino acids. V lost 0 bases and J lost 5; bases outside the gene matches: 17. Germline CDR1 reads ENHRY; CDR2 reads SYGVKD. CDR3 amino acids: CAISESFFLTTSGSVDEQYF. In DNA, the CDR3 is TGTGCCATCAGTGAGTCGTTTTTCCTAACGACTAGCGGGAGTGTTGACGAGCAGTACTTC.

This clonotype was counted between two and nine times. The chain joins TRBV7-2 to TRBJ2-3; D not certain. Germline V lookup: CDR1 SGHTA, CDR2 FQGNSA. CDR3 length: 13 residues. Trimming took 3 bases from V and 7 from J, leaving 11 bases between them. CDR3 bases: TGTGCCAGCAGCTTGGGCAGAGAGTATACGCAGTATTTT. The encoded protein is CASSLGREYTQYF.

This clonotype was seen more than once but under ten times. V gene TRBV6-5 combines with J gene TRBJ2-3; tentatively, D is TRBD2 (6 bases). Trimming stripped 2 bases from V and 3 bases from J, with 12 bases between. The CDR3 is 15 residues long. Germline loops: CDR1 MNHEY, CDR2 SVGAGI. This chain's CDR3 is CASSYGSGVTDTQYF. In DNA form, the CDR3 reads TGTGCCAGCAGTTACGGGTCGGGAGTTACAGATACGCAGTATTTT.

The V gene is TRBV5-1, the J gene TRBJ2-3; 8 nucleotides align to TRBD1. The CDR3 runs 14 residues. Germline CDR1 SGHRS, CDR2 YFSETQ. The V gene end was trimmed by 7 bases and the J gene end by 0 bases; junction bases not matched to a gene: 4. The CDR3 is CASAQGVSTDTQYF. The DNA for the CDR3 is TGCGCCAGCGCACAGGGGGTGAGCACAGATACGCAGTATTTT. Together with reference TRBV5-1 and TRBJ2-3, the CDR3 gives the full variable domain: KAGVTQTPRYLIKTRGQQVTLSCSPISGHRSVSWYQQTPGQGLQFLFEYFSETQRNKGNFPGRFSGRQFSNSRSEMNVSTLELGDSALYLCASAQGVSTDTQYFGPGTRLTVL.

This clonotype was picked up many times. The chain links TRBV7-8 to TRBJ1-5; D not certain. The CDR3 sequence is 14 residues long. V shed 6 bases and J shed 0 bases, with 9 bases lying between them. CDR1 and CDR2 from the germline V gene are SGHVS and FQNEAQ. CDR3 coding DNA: TGTGCCAGCAGATCCGGGCTTAGCAATCAGCCCCAGCATTTT. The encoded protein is CASRSGLSNQPQHF.

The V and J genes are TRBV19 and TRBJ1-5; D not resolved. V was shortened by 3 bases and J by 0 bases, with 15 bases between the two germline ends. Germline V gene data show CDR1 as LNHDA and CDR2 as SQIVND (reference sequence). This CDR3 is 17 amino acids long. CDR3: CASSMLALASSNQPQHF. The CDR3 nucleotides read TGTGCCAGTAGTATGTTGGCCCTCGCGAGTAGCAATCAGCCCCAGCATTTT.

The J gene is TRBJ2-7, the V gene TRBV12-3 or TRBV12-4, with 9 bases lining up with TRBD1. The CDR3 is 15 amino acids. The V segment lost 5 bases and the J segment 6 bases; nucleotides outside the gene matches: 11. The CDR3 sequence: CASSPSDRGWSEQYF. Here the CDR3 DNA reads TGTGCCAGCAGTCCTTCGGACAGGGGATGGAGCGAGCAGTACTTC.

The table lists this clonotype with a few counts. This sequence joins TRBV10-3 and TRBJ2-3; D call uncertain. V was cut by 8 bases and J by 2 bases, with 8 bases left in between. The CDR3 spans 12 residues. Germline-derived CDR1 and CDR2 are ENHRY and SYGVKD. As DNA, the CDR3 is TGTGCCATCTCGTCTGACACAGATACGCAGTATTTT. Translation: CAISSDTDTQYF.

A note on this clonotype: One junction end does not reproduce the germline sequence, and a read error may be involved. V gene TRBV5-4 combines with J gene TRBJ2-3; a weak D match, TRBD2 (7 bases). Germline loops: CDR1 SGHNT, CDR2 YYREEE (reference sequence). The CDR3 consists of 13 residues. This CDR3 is CASSLSLTGGHEF. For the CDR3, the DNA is TGTGCCAGCAGCTTGAGTCTTACGGGGGGCCACGAATTT.

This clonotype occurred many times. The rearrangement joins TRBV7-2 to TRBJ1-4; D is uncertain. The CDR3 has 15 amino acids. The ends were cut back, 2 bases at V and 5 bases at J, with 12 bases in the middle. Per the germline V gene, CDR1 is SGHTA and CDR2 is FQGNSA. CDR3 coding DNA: TGTGCCAGCAGCTTACGAGTCGGGTTGAATGAAAAACTGTTTTTT. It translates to CASSLRVGLNEKLFF.

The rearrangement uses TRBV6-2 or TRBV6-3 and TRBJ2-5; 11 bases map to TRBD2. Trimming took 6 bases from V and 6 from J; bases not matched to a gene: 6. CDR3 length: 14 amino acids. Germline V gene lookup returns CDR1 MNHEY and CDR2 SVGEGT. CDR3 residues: CASRDSGGAKTQYF. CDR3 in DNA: TGTGCCAGCAGGGATAGCGGGGGGGCAAAGACCCAGTACTTC.

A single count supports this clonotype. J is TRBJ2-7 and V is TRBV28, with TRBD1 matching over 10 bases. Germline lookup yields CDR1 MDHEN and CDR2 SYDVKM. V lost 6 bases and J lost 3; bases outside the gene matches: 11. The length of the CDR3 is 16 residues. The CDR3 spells CASSSRQGAESYEQYF. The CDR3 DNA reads TGTGCCAGCAGCTCCAGACAGGGGGCGGAAAGCTACGAGCAGTACTTC.

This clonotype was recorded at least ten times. DNA for the CDR3: TGTGCCAGCAGCTTAGCTAGGGAGTGGTTGGGAGAGACCCAGTACTTC. The encoded protein is CASSLAREWLGETQYF. V gene TRBV7-2 combines with J gene TRBJ2-5, with D possibly matching TRBD2 (5 bases). The CDR3 has 16 residues. Germline loops: CDR1 SGHTA, CDR2 FQGNSA. Trimming pared 0 bases from V and 4 bases from J, leaving 15 bases between. The complete variable domain, with remaining parts taken from reference TRBV7-2 and TRBJ2-5, reads GAGVSQSPSNKVTEKGKDVELRCDPISGHTALYWYRQSLGQGLEFLIYFQGNSAPDKSGLPSDRFSAERTGGSVSTLTIQRTQQEDSAVYLCASSLAREWLGETQYFGPGTRLLVL.